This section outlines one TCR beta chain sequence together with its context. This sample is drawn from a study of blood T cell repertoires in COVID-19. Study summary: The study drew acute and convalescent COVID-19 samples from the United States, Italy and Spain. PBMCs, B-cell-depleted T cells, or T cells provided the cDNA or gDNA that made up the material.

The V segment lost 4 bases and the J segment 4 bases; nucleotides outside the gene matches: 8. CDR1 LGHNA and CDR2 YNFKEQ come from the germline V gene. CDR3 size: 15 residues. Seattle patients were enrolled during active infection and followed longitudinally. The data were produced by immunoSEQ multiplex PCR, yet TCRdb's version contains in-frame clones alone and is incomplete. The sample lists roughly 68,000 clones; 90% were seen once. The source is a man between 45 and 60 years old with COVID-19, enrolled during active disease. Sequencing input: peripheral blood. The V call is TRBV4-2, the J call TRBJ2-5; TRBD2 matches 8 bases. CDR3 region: CASSPVTTSAETQYF. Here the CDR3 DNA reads TGTGCCAGCAGCCCAGTAACGACTAGCGCAGAGACCCAGTACTTC.